Reported below is one T cell receptor beta chain. Its recognized antigen is unknown. No much larger clone exists at a distance of one base, and base qualities are not known. This entry is derived from a study of Ad26.COV2.S vaccination and SARS-CoV-2 variants (dated by TCRdb to about 2021). Background for the entire study: Donors in the vaccine arm were drawn from COV1001, a phase I-IIa trial of Ad26.COV2.S in healthy adults that was multicentre, randomized, double-blind and placebo-controlled. Ad26.COV2.S was given intramuscularly at 5x10^10 or 1x10^11 viral particles, as a single shot or as two shots 56 days apart. TCRbeta repertoire sequencing served as the tool for gauging how specific and how broad the SARS-CoV-2-reactive T cell receptors were following Ad26.COV2.S vaccination. The TCR-sequenced set comprised about 32 samples: some 20 Ad26.COV2.S vaccine recipients, 5 placebo recipients and 8 SARS-CoV-2 convalescent individuals. Trial participants were randomized into five groups of five, in which low-dose or high-dose Ad26.COV2.S was given once or twice, or placebo was given on both occasions. Throughout the experiments and outcome assessment, investigators stayed blinded to trial group allocation.

Study-level results and caveats: After vaccination, spike-specific CD8+ and CD4+ T cell responses were reported to show substantial breadth. It was noted by the authors that total T cell responses may have been underestimated by the TCR breadth and depth analyses. Spike-specific TCR breadth was higher in Ad26.COV2.S recipients than in placebo recipients (P = 0.0014). Non-spike TCR breadth was comparable between vaccine and placebo recipients, consistent with the vaccine containing only spike. The study lacked the statistical power to compare responses across vaccine doses or regimens.

The label giving this sample's treatment or condition can be read as: 19 received Ad26.COV2.S at low or high dose, single or two shots; 5 received placebo; per-sample allocation not given. For vaccine and placebo recipients, the sequenced repertoires came from samples collected on day 63 after the first injection. Between 29 July and 7 August 2020, Cohort 1b enrolled 20 to 30 adults aged 18-55 years at one site in Boston, USA. Ad26.COV2.S was a replication-incompetent adenovirus type 26 vector that expressed a prefusion-stabilized SARS-CoV-2 spike protein derived from the original Wuhan strain. TCRbeta CDR3 regions were sequenced with the immunoSEQ Assay. After extraction, genomic DNA underwent amplification by bias-controlled multiplex PCR, followed by high-throughput sequencing. Processing in the source paper ran as follows. Collapsing and filtering of sequences were performed to quantify the absolute abundance of each unique TCRbeta CDR3 region. Usable DNA was measured by amplifying reference genes present in all nucleated cells, and TCRbeta template counts were normalized to that usable DNA to estimate T cell fraction. Repertoire TCRs were annotated as SARS-CoV-2-specific by exact matching of V gene, CDR3 amino acid sequence and J gene to a known reactive TCR set. The reference SARS-CoV-2 TCR set came from MIRA and was filtered for enrichment in COVID-19-positive ImmuneCODE repertoires, removing public or cross-reactive TCRs. Using the MIRA antigens, annotated TCRs were further analysed by specific ORF or by position within an ORF. Breadth was defined as the number of annotated unique rearrangements divided by the total number of unique productive rearrangements, and depth was defined as the summed frequency of the annotated unique rearrangements. Group comparisons of TCR breadth used two-sided Wilcoxon rank-sum tests. TCRdb mirrors the immuneACCESS table, restricted to in-frame sequences. Some clones are absent from its copies; in checked studies, under half trace to an unresolved V gene, and the reason for the others is unknown. D and trimming were read from the DNA, whereas the V and J calls and clone size are those reported in that table. Within this sample are some 500,000 clones, with roughly 89% of them counted one time only. About 2.5% of the sample rests with the top ten.

The sequences come from peripheral blood, collected in a trial of Ad26.COV2.S vaccine versus placebo. The TCR sequence derives from a person between 18 and 59 years old who received the Ad26.COV2.S COVID-19 vaccine or a placebo.

CDR3 reads: CASGLVLRDPTYNEQFF. The sequence in DNA is TGTGCTAGTGGTTTGGTACTAAGGGACCCCACCTACAATGAGCAGTTCTTC. The rearranged chain carries TRBV12-5 and TRBJ2-1; the D element could tentatively be TRBD1 or TRBD2, as 5 bases agree for each. From the cysteine up to the phenylalanine, the CDR3 has a length of 17 residues. Here the CDR3 DNA is all that survives: 51 bases in frame from base 1. Trimming takes 0 bases from V and 2 bases from J, and the germline ends sit 14 bases apart. CDR1 LGHNT and CDR2 FRNRAP are derived from the germline V gene.